The next 25 T cell receptor beta chains were all read from a single sample in a study of blood T cell repertoires in COVID-19. Clones were read by immunoSEQ multiplex PCR, and TCRdb kept only the in-frame ones, dropping some. This sample has 200,000 to 250,000 clones, with 85% to 90% found just once. The source material was peripheral blood. These receptors were collected from a man between 18 and 35 years old with active or convalescent COVID-19.

V is TRBV3-1 (or the pseudogene TRBV3-2) and J is TRBJ2-5; weak D call: TRBD2 (5 bases). From germline, CDR1 is LGHDT and CDR2 YNNKEL (reference sequence). CDR3 length: 14 residues. Deletions cut 0 bases from V and 13 bases from J, with 18 bases between. The CDR3 bases are TGTGCCAGCAGCCAAGATGGATCTAGCCGGAAGGGGTACTTC. Translating gives CASSQDGSSRKGYF.

This clone is a singleton in its sample. The chain is built from TRBV18 and TRBJ2-3; D call uncertain. V shed 3 bases and J shed 0 bases, with 10 bases lying between them. The CDR3 is 15 residues long. Per the germline V gene, CDR1 is KGHSH and CDR2 is LQKENI. CDR3 sequence (DNA): TGTGCCAGCTCACCGCTACAGTCTAGCACAGATACGCAGTATTTT. Protein product: CASSPLQSSTDTQYF. Full variable domain (rest looked up from reference TRBV18 and TRBJ2-3): NAGVMQNPRHLVRRRGQEARLRCSPMKGHSHVYWYRQLPEEGLKFMVYLQKENIIDESGMPKERFSAEFPKEGPSILRIQQVVRGDSAAYFCASSPLQSSTDTQYFGPGTRLTVL.

The gene calls are TRBV4-2 and TRBJ2-5, with 7 bases matching TRBD1. V trimming: 0 bases; J trimming: 1 base; junction bases outside the gene matches: 5. CDR1 and CDR2 from the germline V gene are LGHNA and YNFKEQ. This CDR3 has 16 residues. The CDR3 DNA follows: TGTGCCAGCAGCCAAGAAAAAGGGGGCCCCCAAGAGACCCAGTACTTC. Translation: CASSQEKGGPQETQYF.

The chain links TRBV5-6 to TRBJ2-3; 10 bases are shared with TRBD1. Germline CDR1 SGHDT, CDR2 YYEEEE. V was clipped by 1 base and J by 1 base; unmatched bases: 6. This CDR3 has 17 residues. The CDR3 is CASSLLDRGDGTDTQYF. In nucleotides, the CDR3 is TGTGCCAGCAGCTTGTTGGACAGGGGGGATGGCACAGATACGCAGTATTTT.

Only one count was recorded for this clone. The chain couples TRBV7-9 to TRBJ1-2; no reliable D call. V lost 4 bases and J 4 bases, leaving 16 bases between the germline ends. CDR3 length: 15 residues. The germline CDR1 and CDR2 sequences are SEHNR and FQNEAQ (reference sequence). This CDR3 is CASSSLAVQVYGYTF. The CDR3 coding sequence is TGTGCCAGCAGCTCCCTAGCCGTCCAGGTCTATGGCTACACCTTC.

The chain uses TRBV19 and TRBJ1-6; maybe TRBD1 (5 bases). Germline V gene lookup returns CDR1 LNHDA and CDR2 SQIVND (reference sequence). V was clipped by 3 bases and J by 9 bases, with 12 bases between them. CDR3 size: 14 residues. CDR3 DNA sequence: TGTGCCAGTAGTATTTTGGACAAGGGTTCACCCCTCCACTTT. It yields the protein CASSILDKGSPLHF.

The chain couples TRBV19 to TRBJ1-6, with D tentatively TRBD1 (6 bases). V lost 9 bases and J lost 5, with 17 bases in between. This CDR3 has 15 amino acids. Per the germline V gene, CDR1 is LNHDA and CDR2 is SQIVND (reference sequence). The DNA of the CDR3 is TGTGCCAGCGATTCGGACAGTTTCCATAATTCACCCCTCCACTTT. Protein sequence: CASDSDSFHNSPLHF.

This clone was seen once. The chain employs TRBV7-9 and TRBJ2-6, with a weak D call TRBD2 (6 bases). With 5 bases removed from V and 4 bases from J, the gap between germline ends came to 24 bases. Per the germline V gene, CDR1 is SEHNR and CDR2 is FQNEAQ (reference sequence). The CDR3 length is 19 residues. The CDR3 nucleotides are TGTGCCAGCAGCGGGGGGACGTCGGCAGACACGCAAGGGGCCAACGTCCTGACTTTC. Amino acids: CASSGGTSADTQGANVLTF.

This clone appeared a few times. The V and J genes are TRBV12-5 and TRBJ1-5, with 7 bases fitting TRBD1. V lost 1 base, J lost 4 bases, and 10 bases stayed unmatched. CDR1 and CDR2 from the germline V gene are LGHNT and FRNRAP. The CDR3 runs 17 residues. For the CDR3, the DNA is TGTGCTAGTGGTTTGGATCCCATTGGACAGGTAAATCAGCCCCAGCATTTT. It codes for CASGLDPIGQVNQPQHF.

This clone has a single count. The V gene is TRBV6-6, the J gene TRBJ1-1; D is possibly TRBD1 (6 bases). The CDR3 contains 13 residues. V lost 8 bases and J 3 bases, leaving 13 bases between the germline ends. Germline values: CDR1 MNHNY, CDR2 SVGAGI (reference sequence). CDR3 DNA sequence: TGTGCCAGCGCTAATACAGGGTACACTGAAGCTTTCTTT. Its protein product is CASANTGYTEAFF.

V gene TRBV10-1 combines with J gene TRBJ1-5, with 9 bases fitting TRBD1. Losses at the gene ends were 7 bases for V and 3 bases for J; bases not matched to a gene: 10. Germline values: CDR1 WNHNN, CDR2 SYGVQD (reference sequence). This CDR3 has 16 residues. The CDR3 reads CASTPTGQGLNQPQHF. The CDR3 DNA reads as TGCGCCAGCACCCCGACCGGACAGGGGCTCAATCAGCCCCAGCATTTT.

The chain combines TRBV30 with TRBJ2-3; perhaps TRBD2 as D (7 bases). Per the germline V gene, CDR1 is GTSNPN and CDR2 is SVGIG (reference sequence). The ends were cut back, 2 bases at V and 2 bases at J, with 20 bases in the middle. The CDR3 sequence is 17 residues long. The CDR3 DNA sequence: TGTGCCTGGAGTCAACCCTTGGGGGGGGCGGACACAGATACGCAGTATTTT. Protein sequence: CAWSQPLGGADTDTQYF. The full variable domain, with the rest looked up from reference TRBV30 and TRBJ2-3, is SQTIHQWPATLVQPVGSPLSLECTVEGTSNPNLYWYRQAAGRGLQLLFYSVGIGQISSEVPQNLSASRPQDRQFILSSKKLLLSDSGFYLCAWSQPLGGADTDTQYFGPGTRLTVL.

About this clone: Germline and junction disagree at one end, which may indicate a read error. The chain has TRBV10-3 and TRBJ2-5; 10 nucleotides agree with TRBD2. The CDR3 consists of 17 residues. Germline CDR1 is ENHRY and CDR2 is SYGVKD. CDR3 sequence reads: CAISESRASGSQETQYF. The CDR3 region has the DNA TGTGCCATCAGTGAGTCCCGGGCTAGCGGGAGTCAAGAAACCCAGTACTTC.

This chain uses TRBV7-2 with TRBJ1-5; D is perhaps TRBD1 (6 bases). The germline CDR1 and CDR2 sequences are SGHTA and FQGNSA. V shed 6 bases and J shed 4 bases, with 10 bases lying between them. CDR3 length: 13 residues. In nucleotides, the CDR3 is TGTGCCAGCAGTGTTAGGGGGAATCAGCCCCAGCATTTT. Translated, it gives CASSVRGNQPQHF.

The chain recombines TRBV9 with TRBJ2-5; tentatively, D is TRBD2 (6 bases). Germline V lookup: CDR1 SGDLS, CDR2 YYNGEE. Trimming took off 0 bases at V and 0 bases at J, with 12 bases between the two ends. CDR3 length: 16 amino acids. The CDR3 loop reads CASSVAGRKNQETQYF. CDR3 bases: TGTGCCAGCAGCGTAGCTGGGAGGAAAAACCAAGAGACCCAGTACTTC.

J is TRBJ1-6 and V is TRBV6-2 or TRBV6-3; D remains ambiguous. Germline V gives CDR1 MNHEY, CDR2 SVGEGT. The ends were cut back, 2 bases at V and 10 bases at J, with 9 bases in the middle. The CDR3 has 13 amino acids. In DNA form, the CDR3 reads TGTGCCAGCAGTTACCCGCCGGGATCACCCCTCCACTTT. Translated: CASSYPPGSPLHF.

CDR3 loop: CASSLGGQEQYF. The CDR3 nucleotides are TGTGCCAGCAGCTTAGGGGGGCAAGAGCAGTACTTC. This rearrangement joins TRBV11-3 to TRBJ2-7; TRBD1 is a possible D gene (6 bases). The CDR3 has 12 residues. With 1 base removed from V and 7 bases from J, the gap between germline ends came to 8 bases. Germline CDR1 and CDR2: SGHNT and YENEEA. The variable domain in full, with the rest retrieved from reference TRBV11-3 and TRBJ2-7, is EAGVVQSPRYKIIEKKQPVAFWCNPISGHNTLYWYLQNLGQGPELLIRYENEEAVDDSQLPKDRFSAERLKGVDSTLKIQPAELGDSAVYLCASSLGGQEQYFGPGTRLTVT.

The CDR3 sequence: CASSYSSVPREQYF. CDR3 DNA: TGTGCCAGCAGTTACTCGAGCGTACCCCGCGAGCAGTACTTC. The chain carries TRBV6-2 or TRBV6-3 and TRBJ2-7, with D unresolved. This CDR3 comprises 14 residues. Germline lookup yields CDR1 MNHEY and CDR2 SVGEGT. V shed 0 bases and J shed 6 bases, with 12 bases lying between them.

The chain carries TRBV6-4 and TRBJ2-1; 11 nucleotides align to TRBD2. This CDR3 contains 14 residues. Trimming cost V 6 bases and J 9 bases; bases outside gene matches: 7. Germline lookup yields CDR1 MRHNA and CDR2 SNTAGT. CDR3 sequence: CASSKTSGTGEQFF. In DNA, the CDR3 is TGTGCCAGCAGCAAGACTAGCGGGACCGGTGAGCAGTTCTTC.

This clone has only a few counts. This chain connects TRBV24-1 to TRBJ1-5, with 7 bases fitting TRBD1. The germline gives CDR1 KGHDR, CDR2 SFDVKD. V shed 4 bases and J 11 bases; nucleotides not matched to a gene: 13. CDR3 length: 15 amino acids. The CDR3: CATSDPDRPGVAQHF. The CDR3 DNA reads TGTGCCACCAGTGACCCGGACAGGCCTGGAGTGGCCCAGCATTTT.

The V gene is TRBV18, the J gene TRBJ2-2; TRBD1 aligns across 8 bases. Germline CDR1 is KGHSH and CDR2 is LQKENI. The CDR3 is made up of 15 amino acids. Trimming removed 3 bases from V and 1 base from J; junction bases left unmatched: 1. This CDR3 reads CASSPTGVNTGELFF. The CDR3, as DNA: TGTGCCAGCTCACCGACAGGGGTGAACACCGGGGAGCTGTTTTTT. Full variable domain (outside the CDR3, taken from reference TRBV18 and TRBJ2-2): NAGVMQNPRHLVRRRGQEARLRCSPMKGHSHVYWYRQLPEEGLKFMVYLQKENIIDESGMPKERFSAEFPKEGPSILRIQQVVRGDSAAYFCASSPTGVNTGELFFGEGSRLTVL.

This clone showed up just a few times. This chain connects TRBV19 to TRBJ2-7; 8 bases are a match to TRBD1. After removal of 4 bases from V and 10 bases from J, the junction contained 12 bases not matched to a gene. The CDR3 contains 14 residues. The germline V gene has CDR1 LNHDA and CDR2 SQIVND (reference sequence). This CDR3 reads CASSTPGQDPRQYF. In nucleotides, the CDR3 is TGTGCCAGTAGTACCCCGGGACAGGACCCTCGCCAGTACTTC.

The chain combines TRBV9 with TRBJ2-5; 7 bases map to TRBD2. Losses at the gene ends were 2 bases for V and 3 bases for J; bases not matched to a gene: 4. The CDR3 has 14 amino acids. Germline lookup yields CDR1 SGDLS and CDR2 YYNGEE. The CDR3 loop reads CASSVGGVEETQYF. The CDR3 DNA follows: TGTGCCAGCAGCGTTGGGGGGGTGGAAGAGACCCAGTACTTC. The full variable domain, in which reference TRBV9 and TRBJ2-5 provide the parts outside the CDR3, is DSGVTQTPKHLITATGQRVTLRCSPRSGDLSVYWYQQSLDQGLQFLIQYYNGEERAKGNILERFSAQQFPDLHSELNLSSLELGDSALYFCASSVGGVEETQYFGPGTRLLVL.

This rearrangement joins TRBV5-1 to TRBJ2-1, with a possible D match to TRBD2 (6 bases). V was trimmed by 0 bases and J by 4 bases, leaving 17 bases between them. Germline V gene data show CDR1 as SGHRS and CDR2 as YFSETQ. The CDR3 runs to 17 residues. CDR3 residues: CASSLAGQGGIYNEQFF. The DNA of the CDR3 is TGCGCCAGCAGCTTGGCCGGGCAGGGAGGAATTTACAATGAGCAGTTCTTC.

This clone occurred a few times. The chain has TRBV5-4 and TRBJ1-5; 7 nucleotides align to TRBD1. Germline CDR1 is SGHNT and CDR2 is YYREEE (reference sequence). The length of the CDR3 is 14 residues. V was clipped by 0 bases and J by 7 bases; unmatched bases: 4. The CDR3 nucleotides read TGTGCCAGCAGCTTGGACAGGGGTGAACAGCCCCAGCATTTT. It yields the protein CASSLDRGEQPQHF.